This T cell receptor (beta chain) was captured by sequencing in a study of T cell changes during pregnancy in multiple sclerosis. Trimming at V came to 6 bases and at J to 5 bases, leaving 18 bases not matched to a gene. The V gene's germline CDR1 is SGHTA and CDR2 FQGNSA. This CDR3 contains 18 residues. Measured with immunoSEQ multiplex PCR; TCRdb has only the in-frame clones, and not every one. The table records about 20,000 clones, about nine tenths of them present only once. This TCR derives from a female donor in good health, enrolled as a control in a pregnancy study. The genes are TRBV7-2 and TRBJ2-1; 8 bases line up with TRBD2. Sequencing was performed on CD8+ T cells from peripheral blood mononuclear cells, taken after pregnancy. The DNA for the CDR3 is TGTGCCAGCAGGGGATTTAGTGTAGAACTAGCGGCACACAATGAGCAGTTCTTC. This encodes CASRGFSVELAAHNEQFF.